Given below is one TCR beta chain in context. These data are taken from a study of blood T cell repertoires in COVID-19. Study-wide background: Specimens from acute and convalescent COVID-19 originated in the United States, Italy and Spain. In each case, the material was cDNA or gDNA derived from T cells, B-cell-depleted T cells, or PBMCs.

Participant age was roughly 18 to 95 years, and participants resided in roughly 24 US areas. The CDR3 has 16 residues. Germline V gene lookup returns CDR1 MGHRA and CDR2 YSYEKL. V was cut by 0 bases and J by 4 bases, with 15 bases left in between. Profiling relied on immunoSEQ multiplex PCR, and the TCRdb table lists in-frame clones only, not all of them. Of about half a million clones listed, approximately 91% are singletons. The specimen was PBMCs or T cells enriched from blood (not recorded which). This chain connects TRBV4-1 to TRBJ1-2; possibly TRBD1 for D (5 bases). This receptor was obtained from a woman in her sixties who had recovered from COVID-19. The CDR3 is CASSQDWGGVGYGYTF. Written as DNA, the CDR3 is TGCGCCAGCAGCCAAGATTGGGGAGGGGTGGGCTATGGCTACACCTTC.